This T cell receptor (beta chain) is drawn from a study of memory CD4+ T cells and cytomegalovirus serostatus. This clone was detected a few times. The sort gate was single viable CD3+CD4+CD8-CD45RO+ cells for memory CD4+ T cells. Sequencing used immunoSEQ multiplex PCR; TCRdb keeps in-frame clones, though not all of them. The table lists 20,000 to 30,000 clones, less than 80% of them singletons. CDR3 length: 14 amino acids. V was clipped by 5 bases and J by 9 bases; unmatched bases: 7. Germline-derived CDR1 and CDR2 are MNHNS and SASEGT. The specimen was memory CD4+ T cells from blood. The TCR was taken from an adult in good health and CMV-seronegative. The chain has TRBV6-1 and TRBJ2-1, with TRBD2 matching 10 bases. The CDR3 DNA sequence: TGTGCCAGCAGTCCTAGCGGGGGCCTCCGTGAGCAGTTCTTC. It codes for CASSPSGGLREQFF.